The next 22 T cell receptor beta chains were all read from a single sample in a study of blood T cell repertoires in COVID-19. TCRdb keeps only in-frame clones here, not all; method: immunoSEQ multiplex PCR. This sample has about 210,000 clones; roughly 87% occur once, and the top ten carry around 7%. The sample consisted of PBMCs or T cells enriched from blood (not recorded which). All receptors derive from a man between 25 and 39 years old in a cohort exposed to, infected with or recovered from COVID-19 (not recorded which).

This clone showed up just a few times. This chain connects TRBV3-1 (or the pseudogene TRBV3-2) to TRBJ1-6; D possibly corresponds to TRBD1 (5 bases). Germline V CDR1 and CDR2: LGHDT, YNNKEL (reference sequence). This CDR3 has 16 residues. Deletions cut 1 base from V and 7 bases from J, with 14 bases between. CDR3 DNA: TGTGCCAGCAGCCAAGTGGGTCCAAGGGGCAATTCACCCCTCCACTTT. Translated, it gives CASSQVGPRGNSPLHF.

This clone was observed a single time. The chain has TRBV2 and TRBJ2-1; TRBD2 aligns across 7 bases. Germline trimming cut 6 bases from V and 9 bases from J; bases unmatched to any gene: 17. The CDR3 runs to 16 residues. The germline CDR1 and CDR2 sequences are SNHLY and FYNNEI. The CDR3 region has the DNA TGTGCCAGCAGCCAAGGGGCCGGGACTACACCCGTTGAGCAGTTCTTC. Protein product: CASSQGAGTTPVEQFF.

The J gene is TRBJ2-1, the V gene TRBV18; 7 bases are a match to TRBD2. Unmatched junction bases numbered 9, after V lost 3 bases and J lost 4 bases. Germline loops: CDR1 KGHSH, CDR2 LQKENI. The length of the CDR3 is 16 residues. CDR3 amino acids: CASSPGTTSKYNEQFF. As DNA, the CDR3 is TGTGCCAGCTCACCGGGTACGACTAGCAAGTACAATGAGCAGTTCTTC.

This clone turned up a few times. The V call is TRBV27, the J call TRBJ1-2; weak D call: TRBD1 (6 bases). Trimming shortened V by 6 bases and J by 8 bases, and 16 bases separated the two germline ends. CDR1 MNHEY and CDR2 SMNVEV come from the germline V gene (reference sequence). The CDR3 extends over 13 amino acids. The DNA for the CDR3 is TGTGCCAGCAGCTTAAAACAGGGCCGAGGCTACACCTTC. Protein product: CASSLKQGRGYTF.

This chain's CDR3 is CASTPRAGGYYNEQFF. The DNA for the CDR3 is TGTGCCAGCACCCCCAGGGCGGGAGGGTACTACAATGAGCAGTTCTTC. The chain uses TRBV28 and TRBJ2-1, with 9 bases identical to TRBD2. Germline lookup yields CDR1 MDHEN and CDR2 SYDVKM. V lost 7 bases to trimming and J lost 3 bases; unmatched junction nucleotides: 10. This CDR3 is 16 amino acids long.

CDR3 DNA sequence: TGTGCCAGCAGGGATTCCGGGACAGGATTTAGTCAGCCCCAGCATTTT. Its translation: CASRDSGTGFSQPQHF. The J gene is TRBJ1-5, the V gene TRBV6-6, with 8 bases fitting TRBD1. The CDR3 contains 16 residues. V was pared by 6 bases and J by 6 bases, with 13 bases of the junction left unmatched. Germline V lookup: CDR1 MNHNY, CDR2 SVGAGI (reference sequence).

This chain uses TRBV19 with TRBJ1-1; 8 bases line up with TRBD1. Germline assignment: CDR1 LNHDA and CDR2 SQIVND (reference sequence). This CDR3 has 14 amino acids. J lost 4 bases, V lost 5 bases, and 6 bases had no gene match. CDR3 coding DNA: TGTGCCAGTAGTTCCAGGGGGCATAGCACTGAAGCTTTCTTT. Protein product: CASSSRGHSTEAFF.

The chain has TRBV11-3 and TRBJ2-1; 8 bases fit TRBD2. Germline CDR1 reads SGHNT; CDR2 reads YENEEA. J was trimmed by 6 bases and V by 6 bases; bases with no gene match: 10. CDR3 size: 15 residues. This CDR3 is CASSLAGGPLNEQFF. The CDR3 DNA is TGTGCCAGCAGTCTAGCGGGTGGACCCCTCAATGAGCAGTTCTTC.

The genes are TRBV7-8 and TRBJ1-5, with a weak D call TRBD1 (5 bases). V gave up 5 bases and J gave up 4 bases, with 18 bases separating them. Germline V gene sequence: CDR1 SGHVS, CDR2 FQNEAQ. CDR3 length: 16 residues. CDR3 loop: CASSVGQGVGNQPQHF. The CDR3 DNA follows: TGTGCCAGCAGCGTAGGTCAGGGCGTAGGGAATCAGCCCCAGCATTTT.

This clone was recorded once. The chain combines TRBV19 with TRBJ2-3; perhaps TRBD2 as D (5 bases). Trimming cost V 5 bases and J 0 bases, with 15 bases left between them. The CDR3 spans 16 residues. Germline V gene lookup returns CDR1 LNHDA and CDR2 SQIVND (reference sequence). CDR3: CASSPRTQASTDTQYF. The CDR3 coding sequence is TGTGCCAGTAGTCCCAGGACTCAGGCTAGCACAGATACGCAGTATTTT.

J is TRBJ1-5 and V is TRBV2; 9 nucleotides line up with TRBD1. With 6 bases clipped from V and 2 bases from J, the junction kept 5 bases outside the gene matches. Germline lookup yields CDR1 SNHLY and CDR2 FYNNEI. The length of the CDR3 is 15 residues. CDR3 nucleotide sequence: TGTGCCAGCAGGGGACAGGGAACCGGCAATCAGCCCCAGCATTTT. Amino acids: CASRGQGTGNQPQHF.

The chain has TRBV5-6 and TRBJ2-7, with 7 positions matching TRBD1. CDR1 SGHDT and CDR2 YYEEEE come from the germline V gene. The CDR3 covers 13 residues. J was trimmed by 5 bases and V by 6 bases; bases with no gene match: 8. CDR3 sequence: CASTLERGHEQYF. The CDR3 region has the DNA TGTGCCAGCACCTTAGAAAGGGGGCACGAGCAGTACTTC.

This chain links TRBV12-5 with TRBJ2-3, with TRBD2 matching 8 bases. J lost 1 base, V lost 3 bases, and 12 bases had no gene match. The CDR3 runs 18 residues. Germline CDR1 LGHNT, CDR2 FRNRAP. This CDR3 is CASGFVRDGLAGTDTQYF. CDR3 in DNA: TGTGCTAGTGGTTTTGTCAGAGACGGACTAGCAGGCACAGATACGCAGTATTTT.

J is TRBJ1-1 and V is TRBV18; the D is unclear. The CDR3 is 14 amino acids. V was trimmed by 0 bases and J by 4 bases, leaving 9 bases between them. CDR1 is KGHSH and CDR2 is LQKENI in the germline V gene. The CDR3 nucleotides read TGTGCCAGCTCACCACCCACCCGGTTCACTGAAGCTTTCTTT. Its protein product is CASSPPTRFTEAFF.

J is TRBJ2-7 and V is TRBV28, with TRBD1 matching over 8 bases. The germline V gene has CDR1 MDHEN and CDR2 SYDVKM. This CDR3 region has 14 residues. Losses at the gene ends were 6 bases for V and 5 bases for J; bases not matched to a gene: 9. In DNA form, the CDR3 reads TGTGCCAGCAGCCTGGACAGGGCCCCGGACGAGCAGTACTTC. It translates to CASSLDRAPDEQYF.

The V and J genes are TRBV7-3 and TRBJ2-6; D might be TRBD2 (5 bases). Per germline, CDR1 SGHTA and CDR2 FQGTGA. CDR3 length equals 17 residues. Trimming shortened V by 5 bases and J by 2 bases, and 16 bases separated the two germline ends. CDR3 DNA sequence: TGTGCCAGCAGCCTAAACCCGGGGTCGGCTGGGGCCAACGTCCTGACTTTC. It translates to CASSLNPGSAGANVLTF.

The rearrangement uses TRBV24-1 and TRBJ2-3; D remains ambiguous. Germline assignment: CDR1 KGHDR and CDR2 SFDVKD. Trimming shortened V by 4 bases and J by 3 bases, and 7 bases separated the two germline ends. The CDR3 has 13 amino acids. The DNA of the CDR3 is TGTGCCACCAGTGACGTTAGTACAGATACGCAGTATTTT. It codes for CATSDVSTDTQYF.

The chain links TRBV15 to TRBJ1-4; D is uncertain. Germline values: CDR1 LNHNV, CDR2 YYDKDF (reference sequence). V was pared by 4 bases and J by 7 bases, with 16 bases between. The CDR3 covers 15 residues. The CDR3, as DNA: TGTGCCACCAGCACGGGAGGACGAGTACTTGAAAAACTGTTTTTT. It codes for CATSTGGRVLEKLFF.

The chain joins TRBV14 to TRBJ2-1; D uncertain. Germline V gives CDR1 SGHDN, CDR2 FVKESK. V dropped 0 bases and J dropped 0 bases, with 9 bases sitting between them. The CDR3 covers 16 residues. The CDR3 is CASSQDSVSSYNEQFF. CDR3 nucleotides: TGTGCCAGCAGCCAAGATTCAGTCAGCTCCTACAATGAGCAGTTCTTC.

The genes are TRBV28 and TRBJ2-3; no clear D gene. CDR3 length equals 14 residues. Trimming took 6 bases from V and 2 from J, leaving 12 bases between them. CDR1 and CDR2 from the germline V gene are MDHEN and SYDVKM. CDR3: CASSARTVTDTQYF. As DNA, the CDR3 is TGTGCCAGCAGCGCGAGAACAGTCACAGATACGCAGTATTTT.

The rearrangement uses TRBV4-3 and TRBJ2-7; possible D gene TRBD1, 6 bases. CDR1 is LGHNA and CDR2 is YSLEER in the germline V gene. Trimming left V 4 bases short and J 2 bases short, with 15 bases between. The CDR3 contains 15 residues. The CDR3 sequence: CASSPFRDIAYEQYF. CDR3 sequence (DNA): TGCGCCAGCAGCCCTTTCCGGGACATCGCCTACGAGCAGTACTTC.

The chain uses TRBV7-6 and TRBJ1-6; D remains ambiguous. Germline V gene lookup returns CDR1 SGHVS and CDR2 FNYEAQ. V gave up 5 bases and J gave up 6 bases, with 17 bases separating them. The CDR3 is 16 residues long. The CDR3 DNA reads TGTGCCAGCAGCACCTCGTTGGAGGGCCTTAATTCACCCCTCCACTTT. Translation gives CASSTSLEGLNSPLHF. The variable domain in full, with the rest retrieved from reference TRBV7-6 and TRBJ1-6, is GAGVSQSPRYKVTKRGQDVALRCDPISGHVSLYWYRQALGQGPEFLTYFNYEAQQDKSGLPNDRFSAERPEGSISTLTIQRTEQRDSAMYRCASSTSLEGLNSPLHFGNGTRLTVT.